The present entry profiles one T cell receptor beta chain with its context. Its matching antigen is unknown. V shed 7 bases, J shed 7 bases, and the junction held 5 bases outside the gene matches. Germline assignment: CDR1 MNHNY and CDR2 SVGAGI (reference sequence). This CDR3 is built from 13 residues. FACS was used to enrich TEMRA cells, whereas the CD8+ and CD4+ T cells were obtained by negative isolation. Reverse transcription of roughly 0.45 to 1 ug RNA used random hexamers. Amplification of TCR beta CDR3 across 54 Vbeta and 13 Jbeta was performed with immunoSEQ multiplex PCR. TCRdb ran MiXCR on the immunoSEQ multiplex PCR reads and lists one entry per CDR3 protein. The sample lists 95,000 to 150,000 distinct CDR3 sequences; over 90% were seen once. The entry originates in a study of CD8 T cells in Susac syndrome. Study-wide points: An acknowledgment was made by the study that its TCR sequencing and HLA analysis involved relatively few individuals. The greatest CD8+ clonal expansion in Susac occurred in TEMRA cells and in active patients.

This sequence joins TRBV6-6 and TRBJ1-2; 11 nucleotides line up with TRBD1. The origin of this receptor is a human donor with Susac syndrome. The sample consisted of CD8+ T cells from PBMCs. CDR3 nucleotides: TGTGCCAGCACTCCGGACAGGGGGCTTGGCTACACCTTC. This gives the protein CASTPDRGLGYTF.